A selection of T cell receptor beta chains follows, all from one sample in a study of PD-1 blockade in classical Hodgkin lymphoma. Assay: immunoSEQ multiplex PCR; the TCRdb copy retains only in-frame clones and omits some. The sample has about 5,100 clones; 60% to 75% are singletons. The sequencing used CD8+ T cells from blood, collected before the fourth cycle of nivolumab. These receptors were taken from a human donor with classical Hodgkin lymphoma. Each CDR3 is given with its conserved first and last residue. D genes are given only for firm matches. A clone size is listed for some rows: how often the clone was seen (once, few, many), or a class if it is expanded.

D gene,V gene,clone size,J gene,CDR3 length,CDR3 protein,CDR3 DNA
.,TRBV27,.,TRBJ1-1,13,CASSIGAPTEAFF,TGTGCCAGCAGCATAGGGGCACCCACTGAAGCTTTCTTT
.,TRBV7-9,.,TRBJ2-7,13,CASSLVSSYEQYF,TGTGCCAGCAGCTTAGTCAGCTCCTACGAGCAGTACTTC
.,TRBV7-2,.,TRBJ2-7,14,CASSLTGKTYEQYF,TGTGCCAGCAGCTTGACAGGTAAAACCTACGAGCAGTACTTC
.,TRBV7-9,.,TRBJ2-7,14,CASSLDTTTYEQYF,TGTGCCAGCAGCTTAGACACGACCACCTACGAGCAGTACTTC
TRBD1,TRBV5-6,.,TRBJ2-5,14,CASSRTGVVETQYF,TGTGCCAGCAGCCGGACAGGGGTTGTAGAGACCCAGTACTTC
.,TRBV27,.,TRBJ2-7,13,CASSPFGAYEQYF,TGTGCCAGCAGCCCCTTCGGGGCCTACGAGCAGTACTTC
TRBD2,TRBV13,hyperexpanded,TRBJ2-1,15,CASSIQGLAYNEQFF,TGTGCCAGCAGCATACAGGGACTAGCATACAATGAGCAGTTCTTC
.,TRBV6-6,few,TRBJ2-7,12,CASSYSGGEQYF,TGTGCCAGCAGTTACTCTGGGGGAGAGCAGTACTTC
TRBD1,TRBV4-1,.,TRBJ2-5,15,CASSHYFRTGETQYF,TGCGCCAGCAGCCACTACTTTAGGACAGGGGAAACCCAGTACTTC
.,TRBV7-7,medium-sized,TRBJ2-7,15,CASSPGHGSAYEQYF,TGTGCTAGCAGCCCCGGACATGGGTCAGCCTACGAGCAGTACTTC
TRBD1,TRBV2,.,TRBJ1-4,16,CASQGGWTPLNEKLFF,TGTGCCAGCCAAGGGGGCTGGACCCCCCTTAATGAAAAACTGTTTTTT
.,TRBV15,.,TRBJ1-1,15,CATSPDRTRNTEAFF,TGTGCCACCAGCCCCGACAGGACTAGGAACACTGAAGCTTTCTTT
TRBD2,TRBV18,medium-sized,TRBJ2-2,17,CASSPRTSGSSTGELFF,TGTGCCAGCTCACCCCGGACTAGCGGGAGTTCCACCGGGGAGCTGTTTTTT
.,TRBV4-1,few,TRBJ1-1,13,CASSQGDPPEAFF,TGCGCCAGCAGCCAAGGGGATCCCCCTGAAGCTTTCTTT
TRBD2,TRBV5-1,.,TRBJ2-1,15,CASSLGLAGENEQFF,TGCGCCAGCAGCCTAGGACTAGCGGGAGAGAATGAGCAGTTCTTC
TRBD1,TRBV14,.,TRBJ1-1,16,CASSLKSDRVDTEAFF,TGTGCCAGCAGTCTTAAATCGGACAGGGTCGACACTGAAGCTTTCTTT
.,TRBV10-1,.,TRBJ2-2,16,CASSESGKTNTGELFF,TGCGCCAGCAGTGAATCCGGGAAAACGAACACCGGGGAGCTGTTTTTT
TRBD2,TRBV7-6,.,TRBJ2-2,17,CASSETGLAGGPRELFF,TGTGCCAGCAGCGAAACTGGACTAGCGGGAGGACCCCGGGAGCTGTTTTTT
.,TRBV18,.,TRBJ1-5,15,CASSPNTASNQPQHF,TGTGCCAGCTCACCAAATACAGCGAGCAATCAGCCCCAGCATTTT
.,TRBV5-1,few,TRBJ2-1,17,CASSLARNGLIFNEQFF,TGCGCCAGCAGCTTGGCTCGGAACGGATTAATATTCAATGAGCAGTTCTTC
.,TRBV19,.,TRBJ1-1,13,CASTRGGAPEAFF,TGTGCCAGTACCAGAGGGGGGGCCCCTGAAGCTTTCTTT
.,TRBV27,.,TRBJ2-7,13,CASSPGQIYEQYF,TGTGCCAGCAGCCCCGGACAGATCTACGAGCAGTACTTC
.,TRBV19,.,TRBJ2-3,13,CASSWHSTDTQYF,TGTGCCAGTAGTTGGCATAGCACAGATACGCAGTATTTT
.,TRBV4-2,.,TRBJ1-2,16,CASSPESGDVHYGYTF,TGTGCCAGCAGCCCCGAGTCGGGAGATGTACACTATGGCTACACCTTC
TRBD2,TRBV5-1,few,TRBJ2-4,19,CASSSNPGLAGGYKNIQYF,TGCGCCAGCAGCTCTAACCCGGGACTAGCGGGTGGATACAAAAACATTCAGTACTTC
TRBD2,TRBV9,.,TRBJ2-1,19,CASSDSLVTREPLYNEQFF,TGTGCCAGCAGCGATTCCCTCGTAACGCGGGAGCCCCTTTACAATGAGCAGTTCTTC
.,TRBV7-6,few,TRBJ1-1,13,CASSQGENTEAFF,TGTGCCAGCAGCCAAGGGGAGAACACTGAAGCTTTCTTT
.,TRBV5-4,.,TRBJ2-7,13,CASSTGESYEQYF,TGTGCCAGCAGCACCGGGGAAAGCTACGAGCAGTACTTC
.,TRBV7-9,.,TRBJ2-7,14,CASSFSGTDYEQYF,TGTGCCAGCAGCTTCTCCGGGACCGACTACGAGCAGTACTTC
.,TRBV29-1,.,TRBJ1-2,12,CSVEDHGYGYTF,TGCAGCGTTGAAGATCATGGGTATGGCTACACCTTC
.,TRBV6-1,once,TRBJ2-7,11,CASGWQGEQYF,TGTGCCAGTGGGTGGCAGGGCGAGCAGTACTTC
.,TRBV10-2,few,TRBJ1-2,13,CASSPKAFGGYTF,TGCGCCAGCAGCCCCAAGGCCTTTGGGGGCTACACCTTC
.,TRBV7-6,.,TRBJ2-7,14,CASSLGTDSYEQYF,TGTGCCAGCAGCTTAGGGACGGACTCCTACGAGCAGTACTTC
.,TRBV27,.,TRBJ1-1,15,CASSLSGGLNTEAFF,TGTGCCAGCAGTTTATCGGGGGGGCTGAACACTGAAGCTTTCTTT
.,TRBV2,.,TRBJ2-3,17,CASSEAGWPSRADTQYF,TGTGCCAGCAGTGAAGCTGGTTGGCCCTCGAGGGCAGATACGCAGTATTTT
TRBD1,TRBV27,.,TRBJ2-7,14,CASSPGTGYYEQYF,TGTGCCAGCAGTCCCGGGACAGGGTATTACGAGCAGTACTTC
.,TRBV7-9,.,TRBJ2-5,15,CASSPRIDRWETQYF,TGTGCCAGCAGCCCGAGGATCGACAGGTGGGAGACCCAGTACTTC